The rows below give T cell receptor beta chains drawn from one sample of a study of cytomegalovirus exposure and HLA in healthy donors. Sequencing was performed with immunoSEQ multiplex PCR; in TCRdb, only in-frame clones are kept and a portion is missing. In the table there are 140,000 to 150,000 clones, approximately 72% of which are singletons. Specimen: PBMCs. The origin of the receptors is a woman aged 60-70 years in good health and CMV-seronegative. CDR3s include the opening cysteine and the closing phenylalanine or tryptophan. D genes are given only for firm matches. The size field is filled for only some rows; it gives once, few, many or a size class.

abundance	d_gene	v_gene	j_gene	CDR3aa	CDR3nt
.	TRBD1	TRBV7-9	TRBJ1-4	CASSSNQGTDNEKLFF	TGTGCCAGCAGCTCCAACCAGGGGACAGACAATGAAAAACTGTTTTTT
.	.	TRBV11-2	TRBJ1-1	CASSLVRGPSGTEAFF	TGTGCCAGCAGCTTAGTCAGGGGCCCCTCAGGGACTGAAGCTTTCTTT
.	TRBD2	TRBV18	TRBJ2-3	CASSLTSGSSTDTQYF	TGTGCCAGCTCACTTACTAGCGGGTCTAGCACAGATACGCAGTATTTT
.	.	TRBV28	TRBJ2-7	CASKEGGVYEQYF	TGTGCCAGCAAAGAAGGGGGAGTCTACGAGCAGTACTTC
few	TRBD1	TRBV19	TRBJ1-1	CATKTGETMNTEAFF	TGTGCCACGAAGACAGGGGAAACCATGAACACTGAAGCTTTCTTT
.	.	TRBV7-6	TRBJ1-1	CASSLQSSRDNEAFF	TGTGCCAGCAGCTTACAGAGTTCCAGGGATAATGAAGCTTTCTTT
.	.	TRBV25-1	TRBJ2-5	CASSPRDSSQETQYF	TGTGCCAGCAGTCCGCGGGACAGCTCCCAAGAGACCCAGTACTTC
.	TRBD1	TRBV6-1	TRBJ1-5	CASSEGTGGNQPQHF	TGTGCCAGCAGCGAAGGGACAGGGGGCAATCAGCCCCAGCATTTT
.	.	TRBV28	TRBJ2-7	CASTSGGEPGEQYF	TGTGCCAGCACTAGTGGCGGGGAGCCAGGCGAGCAGTACTTC
.	.	TRBV7-9	TRBJ2-7	CSSSSSSSGSINRQYF	TGTTCCAGCAGCTCTTCCTCCTCCGGGAGCATTAACAGGCAGTACTTC
few	.	TRBV2	TRBJ1-6	CASKGFQGSPLHF	TGTGCCAGCAAGGGGTTTCAGGGCTCACCCCTCCACTTT
.	.	TRBV28	TRBJ2-7	CASSFRLRRYEQYF	TGTGCCAGCAGTTTTCGACTGCGCCGCTACGAGCAGTACTTC
.	TRBD2	TRBV19	TRBJ2-1	CASSIGASGMTYNEQFF	TGTGCCAGTAGTATAGGGGCTAGCGGGATGACCTACAATGAGCAGTTCTTC
few	.	TRBV19	TRBJ1-2	CASQRDINYGYTF	TGTGCCAGCCAAAGGGACATCAACTATGGCTACACCTTC
few	TRBD1	TRBV23-1	TRBJ1-1	CASSQSQGGTEAFF	TGCGCCAGCAGTCAATCTCAGGGGGGCACTGAAGCTTTCTTT
.	.	TRBV19	TRBJ2-6	CASTYSRSGANVLTF	TGTGCCAGTACCTATTCCAGGTCTGGGGCCAACGTCCTGACTTTC
.	TRBD1	TRBV10-3	TRBJ1-2	CAISVQGARYGYTF	TGTGCCATCAGTGTACAGGGGGCGCGATATGGCTACACCTTC
.	.	TRBV19	TRBJ2-7	CASRGPGEQYF	TGTGCCAGTAGGGGGCCCGGCGAGCAGTACTTC
.	.	TRBV5-1	TRBJ1-4	CASSPSAGLGEKLFF	TGCGCCAGCAGCCCTAGCGCGGGGCTTGGGGAAAAACTGTTTTTT
.	.	TRBV6-1	TRBJ1-2	CATIPHNYGYTF	TGTGCCACCATCCCCCATAACTATGGCTACACCTTC
.	.	TRBV12-5	TRBJ2-2	CASASGADTGELFF	TGTGCTAGTGCAAGCGGAGCGGACACCGGGGAGCTGTTTTTT
few	.	TRBV21-1	TRBJ2-7	CASGLAGGPRFHEQYF	TGTGCCAGCGGGCTAGCGGGAGGGCCTCGGTTTCACGAGCAGTACTTC
.	.	TRBV2	TRBJ2-3	CASSGEQRVTDTQYF	TGTGCCAGCAGTGGGGAACAGAGGGTCACAGATACGCAGTATTTT
.	TRBD1	TRBV7-6	TRBJ1-1	CASSLVPGGLNTEAFF	TGTGCCAGCAGCTTAGTACCAGGGGGCCTGAACACTGAAGCTTTCTTT
.	TRBD1	TRBV28	TRBJ1-4	CASSSPGQTRIGEKLFF	TGTGCCAGCAGTTCCCCGGGACAGACTAGAATAGGTGAAAAACTGTTTTTT
.	TRBD1	TRBV5-1	TRBJ2-7	CASSFPPGQGRHEQYF	TGCGCCAGCAGCTTTCCCCCGGGACAGGGGAGACACGAGCAGTACTTC
few	.	TRBV5-1	TRBJ2-7	CASSLGGKSVEQYF	TGCGCCAGCAGCTTGGGAGGGAAGTCAGTCGAGCAGTACTTC
.	.	TRBV5-6	TRBJ1-2	CASSLTGGGYTF	TGTGCCAGCAGCTTAACAGGAGGGGGCTACACCTTC
.	.	TRBV2	TRBJ1-1	CASSEMTGRVEAFF	TGTGCCAGCAGTGAAATGACAGGTCGGGTTGAAGCTTTCTTT
once	TRBD2	TRBV15	TRBJ2-3	CATSRGGGSADTQYF	TGTGCCACCAGCAGAGGGGGGGGGAGCGCAGATACGCAGTATTTT
few	TRBD2	TRBV5-1	TRBJ2-1	CASSLVSGFNEQFF	TGCGCCAGCAGCTTGGTTAGCGGGTTCAATGAGCAGTTCTTC
.	TRBD2	TRBV7-9	TRBJ2-1	CSSSSLAGVGQGEQFF	TGTTCCAGCAGCTCCCTAGCGGGAGTCGGGCAGGGTGAGCAGTTCTTC
.	.	TRBV6-5	TRBJ1-6	CASSYKQLASPLHF	TGTGCCAGCAGTTACAAACAATTAGCTTCACCCCTCCACTTT
.	.	TRBV29-1	TRBJ2-3	CSGSLSADTQYF	TGCAGCGGTTCTCTTAGCGCAGATACGCAGTATTTT
.	.	TRBV5-6	TRBJ2-1	CASSPGQLTAKEQFF	TGTGCCAGCAGCCCAGGACAGCTAACAGCCAAGGAGCAGTTCTTC
.	.	TRBV28	TRBJ1-2	CASSFVGEAYGYTF	TGTGCCAGCAGTTTTGTGGGCGAAGCCTATGGCTACACCTTC
few	TRBD1	TRBV7-2	TRBJ1-3	CASSLDRGNTIYF	TGTGCCAGCAGCCTGGACAGGGGAAACACCATATATTTT
.	TRBD1	TRBV29-1	TRBJ2-3	CSGAAGGRDTQYF	TGCAGCGGGGCGGCAGGGGGCAGAGATACGCAGTATTTT
.	TRBD1	TRBV10-3	TRBJ2-2	CAISNSQGQTYTGELFF	TGTGCCATCAGTAATTCTCAGGGACAGACCTACACCGGGGAGCTGTTTTTT
.	.	TRBV9	TRBJ2-2	CASSANRADTGELFF	TGTGCCAGCAGCGCGAACAGGGCGGACACCGGGGAGCTGTTTTTT
few	TRBD2	TRBV18	TRBJ2-3	CASSPQVGTSGSRTDTQYF	TGTGCCAGCTCACCACAGGTCGGAACTAGCGGGAGTCGCACAGATACGCAGTATTTT
.	TRBD1	TRBV5-1	TRBJ2-3	CASSSGQGADTQYF	TGCGCCAGCAGCTCGGGACAGGGGGCCGATACGCAGTATTTT
.	TRBD1	TRBV2	TRBJ2-7	CASEGQLNEQYF	TGTGCCAGCGAGGGACAGTTGAACGAGCAGTACTTC
once	.	TRBV5-1	TRBJ2-7	CASSPASRSSAEQYF	TGCGCCAGCAGCCCCGCAAGCCGTAGTAGTGCCGAGCAGTACTTC
.	.	TRBV11-2	TRBJ1-1	CASSLRRAMGNTEAFF	TGTGCCAGCAGCTTACGCAGGGCCATGGGGAACACTGAAGCTTTCTTT
.	TRBD2	TRBV5-5	TRBJ2-1	CASSLPLAGPYNEQFF	TGTGCCAGCAGCTTGCCACTAGCGGGGCCCTACAATGAGCAGTTCTTC
many	TRBD2	TRBV9	TRBJ2-2	CASSVELAGNTGELFF	TGTGCCAGCAGCGTAGAGCTAGCGGGAAACACCGGGGAGCTGTTTTTT
.	.	TRBV9	TRBJ1-2	CASSVAITGHYGYTF	TGTGCCAGCAGCGTAGCTATAACAGGGCACTATGGCTACACCTTC